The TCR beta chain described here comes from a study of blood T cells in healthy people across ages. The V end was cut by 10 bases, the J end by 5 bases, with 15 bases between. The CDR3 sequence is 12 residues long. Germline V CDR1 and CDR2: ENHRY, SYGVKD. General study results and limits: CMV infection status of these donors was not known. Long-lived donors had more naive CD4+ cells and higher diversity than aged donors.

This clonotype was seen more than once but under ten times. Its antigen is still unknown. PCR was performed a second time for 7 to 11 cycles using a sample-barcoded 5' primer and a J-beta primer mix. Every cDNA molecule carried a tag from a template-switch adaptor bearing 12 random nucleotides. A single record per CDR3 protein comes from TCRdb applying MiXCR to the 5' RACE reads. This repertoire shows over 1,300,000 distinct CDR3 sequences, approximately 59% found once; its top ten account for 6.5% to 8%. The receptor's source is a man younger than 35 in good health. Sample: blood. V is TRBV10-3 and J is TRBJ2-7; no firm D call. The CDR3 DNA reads TGTGCCAACGGACCCCAGGTCAACGAGCAGTACTTC. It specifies CANGPQVNEQYF.